This TCR beta chain is drawn from a study of T cells in Graves' hyperthyroidism and ophthalmopathy. Among ophthalmopathy patients, the Clinical Activity Score reached at least 3, the NOSPECS grade reached at least 4, and duration remained under 3 months. Uncontrolled infection, other autoimmune disease, pregnancy or lactation led to exclusion. This clonotype was picked up a small number of times. The TCR beta CDR3 regions underwent amplification using RNA transcripts as the source. First-round RT-PCR targeting the TCR CDR3 was performed with the HTBI primer set. A single record per CDR3 protein comes from TCRdb applying MiXCR to the multiplex PCR reads. Among roughly 290,000 distinct CDR3 sequences listed, over 15% were seen once. The V gene end was trimmed by 7 bases and the J gene end by 0 bases; junction bases not matched to a gene: 18. Germline V CDR1 and CDR2: MNHNS, SASEGT. The CDR3 spans 19 residues.

Sequenced: blood. The TCR comes from a woman in her sixties or seventies with Graves' ophthalmopathy. V is TRBV6-1 and J is TRBJ1-5, with 7 positions matching TRBD1. CDR3 DNA: TGTGCCAGCAAGGGGAAGGGGCAGGGGGGCTCAATTAGCAATCAGCCCCAGCATTTT. Translating gives CASKGKGQGGSISNQPQHF.